This TCR beta chain was identified during a study of cytomegalovirus exposure and HLA in healthy donors (dated by TCRdb to about 2017). Study-wide context: In an earlier analysis of roughly 590 of the donors, 250 to 350 Gb of sequence data and 90 million to 120 million unique TCR beta sequences from about 180 million T cells were reported. An early release covering around 630 HLA-typed donors comprised roughly 300 gigabases of sequencing data and roughly 86 million unique TCR sequences. Among the roughly 370 genotyped donors, 75% to 90% belonged to the genetic ancestry cluster associated with self-reported Caucasian donors. The study was designed to test whether signatures of past pathogen exposure could be identified by cataloging public T cell receptors. The study used immunosequencing to profile the T cell repertoires of more than 650 subjects and linked those repertoires to cytomegalovirus serostatus. In addition to the first cohort of roughly 670 subjects, a separate validation cohort of some 120 different subjects was used. High-throughput TCR immunosequencing, statistical association of individual TCRs with disease status, and machine learning were combined to predict cytomegalovirus infection status. A later analysis re-examined previously published TCR beta repertoires from just over 650 donors and added high-resolution HLA genotyping to investigate patterns of TCR occurrence. The later analysis used no new phenotypic data to find candidate immune exposures, relying instead on TCR beta sequences and their occurrence across donors. In an earlier analysis of roughly 580 of the donors, high-throughput TCR beta sequencing was used to judge whether each TCR beta V gene segment behaved as functional or pseudogenic. Donor age, sex, ethnicity and CMV serostatus were compiled together with the repertoire data. A later genetic analysis used genome-wide SNP genotypes for about 65% of the roughly 670 donors, treating that subset as a discovery cohort. All discovery cohort repertoires had been generated on a single sequencing platform. Class I and class II HLA loci were covered by the typing at four-digit resolution. Typing coverage differed by locus: A, B, C, DRB1 and DQB1 were typed in roughly 620-630 donors, DQA1 in 500 to 550, DPA1 in roughly 590, and DPB1 in 400 to 480. Because of strong linkage in the cohort, roughly five DR-DQ haplotypes were treated as single units for association and clustering. Among about 400 genotyped donors of the cohort, an average of roughly 230,000 unique TCR beta nucleotide sequences was sequenced per donor, of which about 18% were non-productive.

Receptor amplification or capture employed the immunoSEQ multiplex PCR assay. A mixture of 60 forward primers for TCR Vbeta segments and 13 reverse primers for TCR Jbeta segments was used in the multiplex PCR. The CDR3 region of rearranged TCR beta genes was amplified from genomic DNA with a multiplex PCR assay. On the Illumina HiSeq System, the amplified TCR beta libraries were sequenced as 87-base-pair reads. Processing in the source paper ran as follows. A later analysis tallied tens of millions of unique TCR beta chains across the roughly 610 repertoires, and about 12 million of those chains were shared by two or more donors. To remove PCR and sequencing errors, raw reads were error-corrected and collapsed into unique sequences using a nearest-neighbor algorithm that merged closely related sequences. CDR3 sequences were aligned to IMGT reference sequences to assign V, D and J gene segments. Each retained sequence needed at least a six-nucleotide match to both a V gene segment and a J gene segment. Rearrangements were classified as productive when the CDR3 lacked stop codons and remained in frame with V and J, and all other rearrangements were classified as non-productive. Following IMGT convention, CDR3 was defined as the stretch from the second conserved V-encoded cysteine up to the conserved J-encoded phenylalanine. The earlier analysis of some 580 of the donors excluded any sequence lacking an unambiguous match to a single V gene segment. An earlier analysis of approximately 590 of the donors called V segments functional above 56.7% productive rearrangements and segregating when the between-donor standard deviation exceeded 5%. A statistical classification framework was built to diagnose cytomegalovirus status from the catalog of TCR beta chain sequences. In a later analysis, V and J genes were assigned by comparing TCR nucleotide sequences against IMGT/GENE-DB human TR gene sequences. In a later analysis, CDR3 sequences and most-parsimonious VDJ recombination scenarios were assigned using the TCRdist pipeline. In a later analysis, each TCR beta chain was defined by its CDR3 amino acid sequence together with its V-gene family, and reads lacking a unique V-gene family were excluded. In a later analysis, fewer than 600 highly shared, low-generation-probability nucleotide sequences were removed to address suspected cross-contamination and a sequencing artifact. In a later analysis, a clonal expansion index for each public chain was calculated from normalized within-repertoire ranks of inferred template counts. A later analysis computed generation probabilities with a VDJ recombination model fitted to out-of-frame rearrangements, and checked the results against IGoR. A later analysis scored TCR-TCR, TCR-HLA and TCR-CMV co-occurrence with hypergeometric tests, applying a repertoire-size bias correction to TCR pairs. False discovery rates were estimated in a later analysis by permuting HLA or CMV assignments 20 times. A later analysis grouped co-occurring TCRs with DBSCAN, adding TCRdist sequence similarity when clustering within HLA-allele-positive subsets. Repertoires with fewer than 30,000 or more than 120,000 public chains were left out of co-occurrence clustering, as were four to six repertoires with anomalous nucleotide sharing. The table comes from immuneACCESS by way of TCRdb, which keeps in-frame sequences with V and J called. Part of the clones is missing from these tables; in studies checked, under half for an unresolved V gene and the rest for unknown reasons. D and trimming come from the DNA, and the V and J calls and clone size come from that table. The sample includes 200,000 to 250,000 clones, with 75% observed a single time. Roughly 1.9% of the sample comes from the top ten.

Overall results and qualifications from the work: A later analysis found that most CMV-associated TCR beta chains appeared HLA-restricted, with HLA associations seemingly driven largely by CMV exposure. Linkage disequilibrium might explain the correlated functional status among segregating V segments, but an unknown experimental factor could not be ruled out. A cluster of highly shared sequence variants was judged likely to represent a technical artifact of the sequencing pipeline. In an earlier analysis of some 500 of the donors, most TCR beta V segments were observed in productive rearrangements about 90% or about 30% of the time, broadly matching IMGT annotations. Across donors, most TCR sequences were observed very rarely, whereas some public TCRs were present in many individuals. A further reported finding was that TCR beta sequences accurately predicted the HLA-A and HLA-B alleles for most subjects in the first cohort. The authors suggested that the approach could potentially be generalized to other disease states and immunological phenotypes. Compared with equally common non-associated chains, HLA-associated TCR beta chains in a later analysis were more clonally expanded and had lower generation probabilities. The cohort was sequenced for TCR beta chains only, and without alpha or paired-chain data the features that could be detected were limited. In both the original and validation cohorts, the classifier was reported to diagnose cytomegalovirus status with high specificity and sensitivity. Several of the top co-occurrence clusters appeared to be linked to parvovirus B19, influenza, CMV and Epstein-Barr virus, according to a later analysis. According to a later analysis, TCR association rates differed among HLA loci, with DRB1 alleles showing the most associated TCRs and HLA-C alleles showing the fewest. In a later genetic analysis, fewer N-insertions in productive TCRs were reported among donors in an Asian-associated ancestry cluster than the approximately 710-donor mean. A total of about 180 TCR beta chains were listed by the study as associated with cytomegalovirus. For the cohort, immune exposure information was limited to CMV serostatus. Assigning TCR associations to individual alleles was difficult when HLA alleles, especially DR and DQ, strongly co-occurred. Because counts were too low, some 17 rarely observed V segments, including chromosome 9 orphons, were left out of the earlier analysis of 500 to 750 of the donors. Roughly uniform sequencing depth across donors was assumed in presence/absence analyses, although this assumption may not hold. Because HLA typing was unavailable for some donors at each locus, only the typed subset was used in association tests. A few of the identified cytomegalovirus-associated TCR beta chains were confirmed in vitro to be specific for cytomegalovirus antigens. A later genetic analysis associated a missense DCLRE1C variant with V-gene and J-gene trimming of TCR beta chains, and an independent cohort replicated the association. In a later analysis, about 17,000 TCR beta sequences were associated with specific HLA alleles at a false discovery rate of 0.05. The 87-base-pair reads could not distinguish some IMGT-functional V segments, including TRBV6-2 and TRBV6-3, so those segments were excluded.

The cohort comprised around 700 healthy bone marrow donors. At the time of sampling, every cohort member was nominally healthy, though immune exposures that went unrecorded were likely present. The donor was CMV seronegative and belonged to the group of 350 to 400 seronegative cohort members. Every donor gave a peripheral blood sample, and the peripheral blood mononuclear cells from that sample were used for TCR beta sequencing. Genomic DNA was extracted from the blood cell samples with the Qiagen DNeasy Blood Extraction Kit. Comment on this clone: Its antigen is currently not known. Per-base quality was not reported, and no clone a single base away is much larger than it.

CDR1 and CDR2 (MNHEY, SVGAGI) derive from the germline V gene. Here V drops 6 bases and J drops 6 bases, and the junction holds 7 bases not matched to any gene. From its cysteine to its phenylalanine, the CDR3 spans 14 amino acids. Only the CDR3 DNA stays, 42 bases, in frame from base 1. The sample comprised PBMCs. The chain is encoded by TRBV6-5 joined to TRBJ2-7, and TRBD2 matches 11 of the central bases. The clonotype was recovered from a woman between 25 and 40 years old in good health and CMV-seronegative. The nucleotide sequence reads as follows: TGTGCCAGCAGCTTAGCGGGAGGGCCATCCGAGCAGTACTTC. This gives the protein CASSLAGGPSEQYF.